Presented here are 21 T cell receptor beta chains from one specimen sequenced in a study of cytomegalovirus exposure and HLA in healthy donors. The PCR had 60 Vbeta and 13 Jbeta primers. This table comes from immunoSEQ multiplex PCR, and its TCRdb copy is limited to in-frame clones, with some not included. This sample has roughly 150,000 clones, with over 60% found just once. What was sequenced was PBMCs. These receptors were obtained from a woman aged 25 to 39 in good health and CMV-seropositive.

CDR3: CASRTSGRASSYEQYF. CDR3 nucleotides: TGTGCCAGCAGAACTAGCGGGAGGGCCAGCTCCTACGAGCAGTACTTC. The chain carries TRBV21-1 and TRBJ2-7; TRBD2 is the table's D call, not checked against the DNA. TRBV21-1 is labeled a pseudogene. The CDR3 totals 16 residues.

As for this clone: The same CDR3 can be traced to other DNA sequences in this sample. This chain connects TRBV6-1 to TRBJ1-1; D might be TRBD1 (5 bases). The CDR3 runs to 13 residues. Germline CDR1 and CDR2: MNHNS and SASEGT. Trimming stripped 6 bases from V and 2 bases from J, with 10 bases between. CDR3 protein: CASRVTVNTEAFF. CDR3 DNA: TGTGCCAGCAGGGTGACAGTTAACACTGAAGCTTTCTTT.

This clone was seen a handful of times. The chain couples TRBV5-6 to TRBJ1-1, with 8 bases fitting TRBD1. Germline V gene lookup returns CDR1 SGHDT and CDR2 YYEEEE. With V trimmed by 0 bases and J by 4 bases, 8 bases remained unmatched. The CDR3 contains 16 residues. The CDR3 sequence is CASSLARGQRGTEAFF. CDR3 coding DNA: TGTGCCAGCAGCTTGGCCAGGGGGCAGCGAGGCACTGAAGCTTTCTTT.

This chain connects TRBV5-6 to TRBJ1-6; 8 bases are a match to TRBD1. With V trimmed by 4 bases and J by 7 bases, 7 bases remained unmatched. This CDR3 has 15 amino acids. Germline V gives CDR1 SGHDT, CDR2 YYEEEE. The CDR3: CASSPVDRVNSPLHF. The CDR3, as DNA: TGTGCCAGCAGCCCCGTGGACAGGGTAAATTCACCCCTCCACTTT.

This clone was seen a few times. This chain links TRBV19 with TRBJ1-4; D gene unclear. Germline CDR1 is LNHDA and CDR2 is SQIVND (reference sequence). V was cut by 4 bases and J by 7 bases, with 28 bases left in between. The CDR3 runs to 19 residues. CDR3 amino acids: CASSKRGSGFGVVGEKLFF. CDR3 nucleotide sequence: TGTGCCAGTAGTAAGCGCGGTTCGGGGTTCGGGGTCGTCGGTGAAAAACTGTTTTTT.

The V gene is TRBV19, the J gene TRBJ2-5; 10 positions match TRBD2. CDR3 length equals 15 residues. The germline V gene has CDR1 LNHDA and CDR2 SQIVND (reference sequence). With 3 bases clipped from V and 5 bases from J, the junction kept 6 bases outside the gene matches. This CDR3 reads CASSIPAGGGETQYF. CDR3 nucleotides: TGTGCCAGTAGTATTCCAGCGGGAGGGGGCGAGACCCAGTACTTC.

This clone rates as medium-sized. The chain recombines TRBV6-4 with TRBJ2-3, with 11 bases aligning to TRBD2. Germline-derived CDR1 and CDR2 are MRHNA and SNTAGT. CDR3 length equals 15 residues. The V and J ends lost 5 bases and 0 bases, in that order; junction bases with no gene match: 1. The DNA for the CDR3 is TGTGCCAGCAGTCGGACTAGCGGGAGCACAGATACGCAGTATTTT. It specifies CASSRTSGSTDTQYF.

The chain links TRBV18 to TRBJ1-1, with D tentatively TRBD1 (6 bases). The V end lost 1 base, the J end lost 4 bases, and 13 bases lay between the germline ends. The V gene's germline CDR1 is KGHSH and CDR2 LQKENI. The CDR3 consists of 15 residues. CDR3 sequence (DNA): TGTGCCAGCTCACCACTGGCAGGGGAGGGCACTGAAGCTTTCTTT. Translating it yields CASSPLAGEGTEAFF.

V and J are TRBV5-4 and TRBJ1-1, with no clear D. The germline V and J ends were trimmed by 0 bases and 8 bases, with 11 bases remaining between them. Germline lookup yields CDR1 SGHNT and CDR2 YYREEE (reference sequence). The CDR3 covers 13 residues. CDR3 DNA: TGTGCCAGCAGCTTGGCCGTCTCGACAGAAGCTTTCTTT. This codes for CASSLAVSTEAFF.

The chain is built from TRBV5-1 and TRBJ2-3; D gene uncertain. Germline V gene sequence: CDR1 SGHRS, CDR2 YFSETQ. Trimming took off 0 bases at V and 1 base at J, with 9 bases between the two ends. The CDR3 sequence is 15 residues long. The CDR3 coding sequence is TGCGCCAGCAGCTTGGCCGTCGCGGGCACAGATACGCAGTATTTT. It translates to CASSLAVAGTDTQYF.

The chain couples TRBV10-3 to TRBJ2-7; TRBD1 agrees at 7 bases. Unmatched junction bases numbered 8, after V lost 7 bases and J lost 2 bases. CDR1 and CDR2 from the germline V gene are ENHRY and SYGVKD. The CDR3 runs 14 residues. The DNA for the CDR3 is TGTGCCATCACCGACCGGGACAGAACCTACGAGCAGTACTTC. Its protein is CAITDRDRTYEQYF.

The gene calls are TRBV5-4 and TRBJ2-7; 8 bases line up with TRBD1. The CDR3 totals 15 residues. V trimming: 4 bases; J trimming: 4 bases; junction bases outside the gene matches: 10. Germline loops: CDR1 SGHNT, CDR2 YYREEE (reference sequence). The CDR3 sequence: CASSVKTGAPYEQYF. The CDR3 DNA is TGTGCCAGCAGCGTAAAGACAGGGGCGCCTTACGAGCAGTACTTC. Supplemented by reference TRBV5-4 and TRBJ2-7, the full variable domain reads ETGVTQSPTHLIKTRGQQVTLRCSSQSGHNTVSWYQQALGQGPQFIFQYYREEENGRGNFPPRFSGLQFPNYSSELNVNALELDDSALYLCASSVKTGAPYEQYFGPGTRLTVT.

The chain combines TRBV27 with TRBJ2-5; TRBD1 matches at 7 bases. The V gene's germline CDR1 is MNHEY and CDR2 SMNVEV (reference sequence). With 0 bases clipped from V and 1 base from J, the junction kept 14 bases outside the gene matches. This CDR3 contains 19 residues. The CDR3 here is CASSLSVPNWDSPQETQYF. In nucleotides, the CDR3 is TGTGCCAGCAGTTTATCGGTGCCGAATTGGGACAGTCCCCAAGAGACCCAGTACTTC.

This chain links TRBV6-5 with TRBJ1-1; D not certain. Germline lookup yields CDR1 MNHEY and CDR2 SVGAGI. V was trimmed by 6 bases and J by 8 bases, leaving 16 bases between them. The CDR3 is made up of 13 amino acids. The CDR3 region is CASRSHNGMEAFF. In nucleotides, the CDR3 is TGTGCCAGCAGAAGCCATAACGGGATGGAAGCTTTCTTT.

The chain is built from TRBV4-1 and TRBJ2-3; 7 bases are a match to TRBD2. The CDR3 has 16 amino acids. Germline V gives CDR1 MGHRA, CDR2 YSYEKL. With V trimmed by 3 bases and J by 2 bases, 8 bases remained unmatched. CDR3 in amino acids: CASSQAGLYFTDTQYF. In DNA form, the CDR3 reads TGCGCCAGCAGCCAGGCGGGACTATACTTCACAGATACGCAGTATTTT.

This rearrangement joins TRBV5-1 to TRBJ2-7; D may be TRBD1 (6 bases). Germline-derived CDR1 and CDR2 are SGHRS and YFSETQ. The CDR3 length is 14 residues. V was cut by 5 bases and J by 3 bases, with 15 bases left in between. In nucleotides, the CDR3 is TGCGCCAGCAGGGATGACGGACAGCTCTACGAGCAGTACTTC. Amino acid sequence: CASRDDGQLYEQYF. The entire variable domain, with the rest obtained from reference TRBV5-1 and TRBJ2-7, is as follows: KAGVTQTPRYLIKTRGQQVTLSCSPISGHRSVSWYQQTPGQGLQFLFEYFSETQRNKGNFPGRFSGRQFSNSRSEMNVSTLELGDSALYLCASRDDGQLYEQYFGPGTRLTVT.

The V call is TRBV7-6, the J call TRBJ1-2; 9 nucleotides align to TRBD1. The CDR3 sequence is 13 residues long. V shed 5 bases, J shed 8 bases, and the junction held 6 bases outside the gene matches. The V gene's germline CDR1 is SGHVS and CDR2 FNYEAQ. CDR3 sequence reads: CASSPGTGWGYTF. The CDR3 DNA follows: TGTGCCAGCAGCCCGGGGACAGGGTGGGGCTACACCTTC.

This clone showed up just a few times. The V gene is TRBV5-1, the J gene TRBJ1-2; 7 bases are shared with TRBD1. The CDR3 contains 13 residues. CDR1 and CDR2 from the germline V gene are SGHRS and YFSETQ. The V and J ends lost 4 bases and 5 bases, in that order; junction bases with no gene match: 5. The CDR3 loop reads CASSQRTGYGYTF. CDR3 bases: TGCGCCAGCAGCCAACGGACAGGTTATGGCTACACCTTC.

The chain recombines TRBV20-1 with TRBJ1-1, with a tentative D call TRBD1 (6 bases). The CDR3 has 11 residues. The V gene's germline CDR1 is DFQATT and CDR2 SNEGSKA (reference sequence). With 3 bases removed from V and 9 bases from J, the gap between germline ends came to 11 bases. CDR3 protein: CSARAGAQAFF. The CDR3 DNA follows: TGCAGTGCTAGGGCAGGGGCCCAAGCTTTCTTT.

This clone was counted a single time. The rearrangement joins TRBV4-2 to TRBJ2-7; TRBD2 agrees at 12 bases. The junction had 12 bases not matched to a gene; V was cut back by 3 bases and J by 0 bases. Germline V lookup: CDR1 LGHNA, CDR2 YNFKEQ. CDR3 length equals 19 residues. CDR3 DNA sequence: TGTGCCAGCAGCCAGGGGGTAGGAGCTAGCGGGAGGGCCTCCTACGAGCAGTACTTC. This codes for CASSQGVGASGRASYEQYF.

V usage is TRBV5-1 and J usage is TRBJ2-6; D uncertain. The V end was cut by 1 base, the J end by 6 bases, with 8 bases between. The CDR3 is made up of 14 amino acids. Germline-derived CDR1 and CDR2 are SGHRS and YFSETQ. The CDR3 nucleotides are TGCGCCAGCAGCTTGTCTGGGCTGGCCAACGTCCTGACTTTC. Its protein product is CASSLSGLANVLTF.